A single sample gave rise to the 10 T cell receptor beta chains below, sequenced in a study of cytomegalovirus exposure and HLA in healthy donors. The PCR employed 60 Vbeta primers together with 13 Jbeta primers. Libraries were prepared by immunoSEQ multiplex PCR; TCRdb keeps only in-frame clonotypes and omits some of them. The sample consists of some 200,000 clones, 70% to 85% of them appearing once. The sample comprised PBMCs. The receptors were sampled from a boy between 2 and 15 years old in good health and CMV-seronegative.

The chain couples TRBV6-5 to TRBJ2-2, with 7 positions matching TRBD2. The ends lost 7 bases at V and 3 bases at J; junction bases unmatched: 8. Germline V gives CDR1 MNHEY, CDR2 SVGAGI. The CDR3 runs to 15 residues. Here the CDR3 DNA reads TGTGCCAGCATCCCAGGGCGGGGGTACACCGGGGAGCTGTTTTTT. It codes for CASIPGRGYTGELFF.

The rearrangement links TRBV4-2 to TRBJ1-3; no firm D call. Germline V gene lookup returns CDR1 LGHNA and CDR2 YNFKEQ. The CDR3 extends over 15 amino acids. Between the trimmed V and J ends, which lost 7 bases and 3 bases, there was a span of 16 bases. The CDR3: CASTSRAAGGNTIYF. CDR3 bases: TGTGCCAGCACCTCCCGTGCGGCCGGTGGAAACACCATATATTTT.

The chain carries TRBV9 and TRBJ2-5, with 13 bases matching TRBD2. The CDR3 extends over 17 amino acids. The V gene's germline CDR1 is SGDLS and CDR2 YYNGEE. The V and J ends lost 0 bases and 3 bases, in that order; junction bases with no gene match: 5. CDR3 loop: CASSVGGLAGPEETQYF. For the CDR3, the DNA is TGTGCCAGCAGCGTAGGGGGACTAGCGGGGCCAGAAGAGACCCAGTACTTC.

This sequence joins TRBV7-2 and TRBJ1-4; TRBD1 agrees at 7 bases. Germline-derived CDR1 and CDR2 are SGHTA and FQGNSA. There are 14 residues in the CDR3. Trimming removed 5 bases from V and 6 bases from J; junction bases left unmatched: 6. The CDR3 sequence is CASSDHQGDEKLFF. The CDR3 DNA sequence: TGTGCCAGCAGCGATCACCAGGGGGATGAAAAACTGTTTTTT.

The V gene is TRBV6-5, the J gene TRBJ2-5, with 10 bases that match TRBD2. Per germline, CDR1 MNHEY and CDR2 SVGAGI. The CDR3 contains 14 residues. The V and J ends lost 5 bases and 5 bases, in that order; junction bases with no gene match: 5. CDR3 in DNA: TGTGCCAGCAGTAGAGCGGGGGGGCAGGAGACCCAGTACTTC. Translation gives CASSRAGGQETQYF.

The V gene is TRBV7-9, the J gene TRBJ2-7; no definite D call. Germline V gene data show CDR1 as SEHNR and CDR2 as FQNEAQ (reference sequence). This CDR3 region has 12 residues. Trimming removed 2 bases from V and 3 bases from J, with 5 bases in between. The CDR3 DNA sequence: TGTGCCAGCAGCTTAAACAGCTACGAGCAGTACTTC. Protein: CASSLNSYEQYF.

V is TRBV7-8 and J is TRBJ1-1; 8 nucleotides match TRBD1. V dropped 6 bases and J dropped 8; count of bases not matched to a gene: 14. CDR3 length: 15 amino acids. The germline V gene encodes CDR1 SGHVS and CDR2 FQNEAQ. CDR3 DNA: TGTGCCAGCAGGTCAACCGGGACAGGAACTTTAGAAGCTTTCTTT. Translated, it gives CASRSTGTGTLEAFF.

V usage is TRBV29-1 and J usage is TRBJ1-2; no clear D. The CDR3 consists of 13 residues. Germline assignment: CDR1 SQVTM and CDR2 ANQGSEA. Deletions cut 4 bases from V and 7 bases from J, with 16 bases between. CDR3 sequence: CSVVGLHYGGYTF. The CDR3 DNA sequence: TGCAGCGTTGTCGGACTGCATTACGGTGGCTACACCTTC.

This chain joins TRBV11-3 and TRBJ2-1, with 9 bases lining up with TRBD1. The V and J ends lost 5 bases and 14 bases, in that order; junction bases with no gene match: 10. The CDR3 is 13 amino acids. Per the germline V gene, CDR1 is SGHNT and CDR2 is YENEEA. As DNA, the CDR3 is TGTGCCAGCAGCCAGGGCCCCCGGGACAGGGAGTTCTTC. Protein: CASSQGPRDREFF. The variable domain in full, completed from reference TRBV11-3 and TRBJ2-1, reads EAGVVQSPRYKIIEKKQPVAFWCNPISGHNTLYWYLQNLGQGPELLIRYENEEAVDDSQLPKDRFSAERLKGVDSTLKIQPAELGDSAVYLCASSQGPRDREFFGPGTRLTVL.

The chain combines TRBV7-2 with TRBJ1-5; no clear D. The CDR3 totals 14 residues. Germline-derived CDR1 and CDR2 are SGHTA and FQGNSA. The V end lost 3 bases, the J end lost 0 bases, and 6 bases lay between the germline ends. CDR3 sequence reads: CASSLDYSNQPQHF. The CDR3 region has the DNA TGTGCCAGCAGCTTGGACTATAGCAATCAGCCCCAGCATTTT.